Listed below are T cell receptor beta chains from one sample, sequenced in a study of T-cell reconstitution after alpha-beta-depleted transplantation in children. TCRdb reprocessed the PCR reads via MiXCR and lists one record per CDR3 protein. This table holds roughly 570,000 distinct CDR3 sequences, roughly 30% found once. The sequences come from PBMCs, collected before TCRalphabeta/CD19-depleted stem cell transplant. The receptors derive from a boy under two years old with Wiskott-Aldrich syndrome, due to receive a stem cell transplant. CDR3s include the opening cysteine and the closing phenylalanine or tryptophan. A D gene is named only where the DNA matches it firmly. The listing skips clone size in some rows; elsewhere it reads once, few, many or a size class.

TRBV10-1,TRBJ2-1,TRBD2,15,.,TGCGCCAGCAGTACCGGACTAGCGGGACTGAATGAGCAGTTCTTC,CASSTGLAGLNEQFF
TRBV5-1,TRBJ2-3,TRBD2,13,.,TGCGCCACCGCTAGCGGATACACAGATACGCAGTATTTT,CATASGYTDTQYF
TRBV12-3/TRBV12-4,TRBJ2-1,TRBD2,15,few,TGTGCCAGCAGTCGACTAGCGGGAGGGCCCAGGGAGCAGTTCTTC,CASSRLAGGPREQFF
TRBV27,TRBJ2-7,TRBD2,14,few,TGTGCCAGCAGTCCCGGGAGGAGGGACTACGAGCAGTACTTC,CASSPGRRDYEQYF
TRBV10-3,TRBJ2-3,TRBD2,18,.,TGTGCCATCAGTGAGTCAGGTGCCGGGCTCGGGGGGACAGATACGCAGTATTTT,CAISESGAGLGGTDTQYF
TRBV20-1,TRBJ2-1,.,15,.,TGCAGTGCTTTGGGCGGGGGCAGCTCCTACAATGAGCAGTTCTTC,CSALGGGSSYNEQFF
TRBV10-3,TRBJ2-1,TRBD2,16,.,TGTGCCATCAGTGAAGCGGCGGGAGGGCCAGGGAGTGAGCAGTTCTTC,CAISEAAGGPGSEQFF
TRBV27,TRBJ1-3,.,13,.,TGTGCCTGGCCAGGGTGGGGCGGAAACACCATATATTTT,CAWPGWGGNTIYF
TRBV20-1,TRBJ2-1,TRBD2,15,few,TGCAGTGCTATCGCTCCAGCGGGAGGGCCCAATGAGCAGTTCTTC,CSAIAPAGGPNEQFF
TRBV29-1,TRBJ2-1,.,15,.,TGCAGCGCCTCACGACTAGGGGCGGGTGACAATGAGCAGTTCTTC,CSASRLGAGDNEQFF
TRBV7-9,TRBJ1-2,.,12,.,TGTGCCAGCAGCCATGGGACCGATGGCTACACCTTC,CASSHGTDGYTF
TRBV6-5,TRBJ1-3,.,12,many,TGTGCCAGCAGTTACGACAGAAACACCATATATTTT,CASSYDRNTIYF
TRBV6-5,TRBJ2-1,TRBD1,15,many,TGTGCCAGCAGCCACAGGGGGAGCTCCTACAATGAGCAGTTCTTC,CASSHRGSSYNEQFF
TRBV20-1,TRBJ2-3,.,11,.,TGCAGTGCGGGGTACACAGATACGCAGTATTTT,CSAGYTDTQYF
TRBV7-2,TRBJ1-2,TRBD1,17,few,TGTGCCAGCAGCTTCCGGAGACAGGGGAGGGCTAACTATGGCTACACCTTC,CASSFRRQGRANYGYTF
TRBV24-1,TRBJ2-1,.,11,.,TGTGCCACCAGTGACGACAATGAGCAGTTCTTC,CATSDDNEQFF